The next 27 T cell receptor beta chains were all read from a single sample in a study of beta chain features in type 1 diabetes. Notes on the study in general: Moderately but significantly shorter TCRB CDR3s were found in Type 1 diabetes patients in all four CD4+ subsets.

The study reverse transcribed the entire isolated RNA, so it sequenced expressed TCRB transcripts. The table came from immunoSEQ multiplex PCR; TCRdb's copy has only in-frame clones and leaves some out. This table holds over 600,000 clones, roughly 12% found once. Antigens of these TCRs are unknown. Sequenced: naive CD4+ T cells from blood. The receptors shown here come from a man aged 25 to 40 with type 1 diabetes.

The chain is built from TRBV11-2 and TRBJ1-6, with TRBD1 matching 7 bases. CDR1 SGHAT and CDR2 FQNNGV come from the germline V gene. The CDR3 spans 15 residues. V lost 6 bases to trimming and J lost 9 bases; unmatched junction nucleotides: 11. This CDR3 is CASSSTGTEGSPLHF. The DNA for the CDR3 is TGTGCCAGCAGTTCGACCGGGACAGAGGGTTCACCCCTCCACTTT. Using reference TRBV11-2 and TRBJ1-6 for the parts outside the CDR3, the full variable domain is EAGVAQSPRYKIIEKRQSVAFWCNPISGHATLYWYQQILGQGPKLLIQFQNNGVVDDSQLPKDRFSAERLKGVDSTLKIQPAKLEDSAVYLCASSSTGTEGSPLHFGNGTRLTVT.

This clone has only one observation. The chain joins TRBV11-2 to TRBJ1-5, with 9 positions matching TRBD1. The CDR3 has 14 amino acids. The junction had 4 bases not matched to a gene; V was cut back by 5 bases and J by 5 bases. Germline CDR1 and CDR2: SGHAT and FQNNGV. The CDR3 region has the DNA TGTGCCAGCAGCCCAGACAGGGGGTATCAGCCCCAGCATTTT. As protein: CASSPDRGYQPQHF.

A few counts support this clone. This sequence joins TRBV7-6 and TRBJ2-4; D might be TRBD1 (6 bases). Trimming shortened V by 1 base and J by 0 bases, and 16 bases separated the two germline ends. The CDR3 runs to 18 residues. In germline, CDR1 is SGHVS, CDR2 FNYEAQ. The CDR3 bases are TGTGCCAGCAGCTTAGGAGCCCAACAGGGAGTAGCCAAAAACATTCAGTACTTC. This encodes CASSLGAQQGVAKNIQYF. The whole variable domain, remainder taken from reference TRBV7-6 and TRBJ2-4, is GAGVSQSPRYKVTKRGQDVALRCDPISGHVSLYWYRQALGQGPEFLTYFNYEAQQDKSGLPNDRFSAERPEGSISTLTIQRTEQRDSAMYRCASSLGAQQGVAKNIQYFGAGTRLSVL.

This clone has a single count. This chain uses TRBV25-1 with TRBJ2-7; 9 bases align to TRBD1. V lost 7 bases, J lost 4 bases, and 8 bases stayed unmatched. The V gene's germline CDR1 is MGHDK and CDR2 SYGVNS. This CDR3 contains 14 residues. The CDR3 nucleotides are TGTGCCAGCACAAACAGGGGGCGCGGATACGAGCAGTACTTC. The encoded protein is CASTNRGRGYEQYF.

This clone turned up a few times. The V call is TRBV21-1, the J call TRBJ2-3. TRBV21-1 is annotated as a pseudogene. The CDR3 has 14 amino acids. The CDR3 region has the DNA TGTGCCAGCAGCAAAGTGGGGTACACAGATACGCAGTATTTT. This codes for CASSKVGYTDTQYF.

The chain couples TRBV7-2 to TRBJ2-3; the D call may be TRBD1 or TRBD2 (5 bases each). CDR1 is SGHTA, CDR2 FQGNSA, per germline. CDR3 length: 15 residues. The V gene lost 6 bases and the J gene lost 0 bases, with 13 bases spanning the gap. The CDR3 nucleotides are TGTGCCAGCAGACTACGGGACCTTAGCACAGATACGCAGTATTTT. This translates into CASRLRDLSTDTQYF.

Details on this clone: The sample has other DNA sequences that encode this CDR3 too. V usage is TRBV29-1 and J usage is TRBJ1-2; D is undetermined. Trimming removed 3 bases from V and 8 bases from J, with 13 bases in between. Per germline, CDR1 SQVTM and CDR2 ANQGSEA. The CDR3 has 12 residues. CDR3 nucleotides: TGCAGCGTTGAGGCCCGTCGGTACGGCTACACCTTC. Translation: CSVEARRYGYTF.

The V and J genes are TRBV7-8 and TRBJ2-7; TRBD2 agrees at 9 bases. Germline V gene sequence: CDR1 SGHVS, CDR2 FQNEAQ. Losses at the gene ends were 5 bases for V and 2 bases for J; bases not matched to a gene: 7. CDR3 length: 15 amino acids. The CDR3 DNA sequence: TGTGCCAGCAGCAGGATAGCGGGGGCCACCTACGAGCAGTACTTC. Its translation: CASSRIAGATYEQYF.

The chain uses TRBV25-1 and TRBJ2-4; TRBD2 might be the D (5 bases). Germline values: CDR1 MGHDK, CDR2 SYGVNS. V gave up 6 bases and J gave up 1 base, with 7 bases separating them. The CDR3 totals 13 residues. CDR3 residues: CASSGEAKNIQYF. The CDR3 coding sequence is TGTGCCAGCAGCGGGGAGGCCAAAAACATTCAGTACTTC. Looking up the rest from reference TRBV25-1 and TRBJ2-4 gives the full variable domain: EADIYQTPRYLVIGTGKKITLECSQTMGHDKMYWYQQDPGMELHLIHYSYGVNSTEKGDLSSESTVSRIRTEHFPLTLESARPSHTSQYLCASSGEAKNIQYFGAGTRLSVL.

The CDR3 loop is CASSSSGGTDTQYF. CDR3 DNA: TGCGCCAGCAGCTCAAGCGGGGGCACAGATACGCAGTATTTT. The chain is built from TRBV4-3 and TRBJ2-3, with 7 bases that match TRBD2. V lost 5 bases to trimming and J lost 1 base; unmatched junction nucleotides: 3. CDR1 is LGHNA and CDR2 is YSLEER in the germline V gene. The CDR3 has 14 residues.

The chain has TRBV23-1 and TRBJ2-2; 10 bases match TRBD2. TRBV23-1 is given ORF status, its function remaining uncertain. The junction had 19 bases not matched to a gene; V was cut back by 6 bases and J by 0 bases. This CDR3 has 21 amino acids. This CDR3 reads CASSHRTSGATPSANTGELFF. The CDR3 DNA reads as TGCGCCAGCAGCCACCGTACTAGCGGGGCGACACCATCCGCGAACACCGGGGAGCTGTTTTTT.

The rearrangement uses TRBV5-6 and TRBJ2-5; D is perhaps TRBD2 (6 bases). V lost 2 bases to trimming and J lost 5 bases, with 16 bases between them. Germline CDR1 is SGHDT and CDR2 is YYEEEE. The CDR3 length is 15 residues. The CDR3 region is CASSFNLGGLETQYF. Written as DNA, the CDR3 is TGTGCCAGCAGCTTTAATTTGGGGGGTCTGGAGACCCAGTACTTC.

The V and J genes are TRBV5-4 and TRBJ2-3; no clear D. The V gene lost 3 bases and the J gene lost 3 bases, with 14 bases spanning the gap. The CDR3 is made up of 15 amino acids. Germline CDR1 and CDR2: SGHNT and YYREEE (reference sequence). The CDR3 loop reads CASSSYSGSTDTQYF. In DNA, the CDR3 is TGTGCCAGCAGCTCCTACTCAGGTTCGACAGATACGCAGTATTTT.

The chain combines TRBV18 with TRBJ2-7; D call uncertain. With 6 bases removed from V and 0 bases from J, the gap between germline ends came to 15 bases. The V gene's germline CDR1 is KGHSH and CDR2 LQKENI. CDR3 length: 15 residues. In DNA, the CDR3 is TGTGCCAGCTCCCCCCCTGGGCTGAGCTCCTACGAGCAGTACTTC. This translates into CASSPPGLSSYEQYF.

The chain combines TRBV19 with TRBJ2-4; TRBD1 aligns across 7 bases. Germline assignment: CDR1 LNHDA and CDR2 SQIVND (reference sequence). CDR3 length equals 13 residues. V dropped 8 bases and J dropped 2; count of bases not matched to a gene: 3. This CDR3 is CASSQGTKNIQYF. The CDR3 coding sequence is TGTGCCAGTTCACAGGGGACCAAAAACATTCAGTACTTC.

The chain joins TRBV10-3 to TRBJ2-7; D is ambiguous. With 10 bases removed from V and 6 bases from J, the gap between germline ends came to 13 bases. The CDR3 sequence is 11 residues long. Germline V gene data show CDR1 as ENHRY and CDR2 as SYGVKD. As DNA, the CDR3 is TGTGCCACCGGGCTCACGTCCGAGCAGTACTTC. The encoded protein is CATGLTSEQYF.

The chain uses TRBV19 and TRBJ2-3; 16 nucleotides align to TRBD2. V was clipped by 4 bases and J by 5 bases; unmatched bases: 9. The CDR3 extends over 18 amino acids. CDR1 and CDR2 from the germline V gene are LNHDA and SQIVND (reference sequence). The CDR3 here is CASSKAGTSGGAGDTQYF. The CDR3 DNA is TGTGCCAGTAGTAAGGCAGGGACTAGCGGGGGGGCCGGAGATACGCAGTATTTT.

This clone was detected only a few times. The chain combines TRBV7-3 with TRBJ2-1; D gene ambiguous. The germline V gene encodes CDR1 SGHTA and CDR2 FQGTGA. The germline V and J ends were trimmed by 5 bases and 6 bases, with 11 bases remaining between them. The CDR3 loop spans 13 amino acids. The CDR3 nucleotides read TGTGCCAGCAGCACAACCCCGGGCAATGAGCAGTTCTTC. Amino acids: CASSTTPGNEQFF.

Only a few counts were recorded for this clone. V and J are TRBV27 and TRBJ2-2; D is perhaps TRBD1 (6 bases). The germline V gene has CDR1 MNHEY and CDR2 SMNVEV (reference sequence). The ends were cut back, 10 bases at V and 4 bases at J, with 22 bases in the middle. The CDR3 totals 16 residues. This CDR3 is CATHLTGTRSTGELFF. Here the CDR3 DNA reads TGTGCCACCCACCTAACCGGGACACGTAGCACCGGGGAGCTGTTTTTT.

The sample holds a few counts of this clone. The V and J genes are TRBV9 and TRBJ1-4, with no clear D. Deletions cut 3 bases from V and 4 bases from J, with 10 bases between. The CDR3 is 14 amino acids. CDR1 SGDLS and CDR2 YYNGEE come from the germline V gene. CDR3 in amino acids: CASSAHSFNEKLFF. CDR3 coding DNA: TGTGCCAGCAGCGCCCATAGTTTTAATGAAAAACTGTTTTTT.

This rearrangement joins TRBV15 to TRBJ1-5; D ambiguous. CDR3 length: 17 residues. The ends were cut back, 0 bases at V and 0 bases at J, with 12 bases in the middle. From germline, CDR1 is LNHNV and CDR2 YYDKDF (reference sequence). This CDR3 is CATSRESRTDSNQPQHF. As DNA, the CDR3 is TGTGCCACCAGCAGAGAAAGTAGGACCGATAGCAATCAGCCCCAGCATTTT.

The CDR3 DNA reads TGTGCCAGCAGCCGGGACAGGGGCTATGGCTACACCTTC. Translation gives CASSRDRGYGYTF. The chain uses TRBV7-2 and TRBJ1-2; 10 bases align to TRBD1. Germline V CDR1 and CDR2: SGHTA, FQGNSA. V shed 5 bases, J shed 4 bases, and the junction held 1 base outside the gene matches. The CDR3 runs 13 residues.

The rearrangement joins TRBV20-1 to TRBJ1-2, with TRBD1 identical over 7 bases. This CDR3 spans 11 amino acids. Germline assignment: CDR1 DFQATT and CDR2 SNEGSKA (reference sequence). J lost 4 bases, V lost 5 bases, and 1 base had no gene match. Written as DNA, the CDR3 is TGCAGTGCTGACAGGGTCTATGGCTACACCTTC. This codes for CSADRVYGYTF.

V usage is TRBV2 and J usage is TRBJ1-6; 7 bases match TRBD1. V shed 6 bases, J shed 10 bases, and the junction held 9 bases outside the gene matches. This CDR3 has 14 amino acids. CDR1 SNHLY and CDR2 FYNNEI come from the germline V gene. The CDR3 nucleotides are TGTGCCAGCAGACCGGGACAGCCTGGGTCACCCCTCCACTTT. It yields the protein CASRPGQPGSPLHF.

This clone came up a few times. The rearrangement links TRBV7-2 to TRBJ2-1; D is perhaps TRBD1 (6 bases). V lost 6 bases to trimming and J lost 0 bases, with 12 bases between them. There are 15 residues in the CDR3. The germline V gene encodes CDR1 SGHTA and CDR2 FQGNSA. CDR3 amino acids: CASSSHRDSYNEQFF. The DNA of the CDR3 is TGTGCCAGCAGTTCTCACAGGGACTCCTACAATGAGCAGTTCTTC.

The CDR3 loop is CASSESGTFYGYTF. CDR3 nucleotides: TGTGCCAGCTCCGAATCCGGGACATTCTATGGCTACACCTTC. The rearrangement joins TRBV18 to TRBJ1-2; the D gene is possibly TRBD1 (6 bases). The CDR3 sequence is 14 residues long. The V end was cut by 6 bases, the J end by 4 bases, with 15 bases between. CDR1 is KGHSH, CDR2 LQKENI, per germline.

Only a few counts were recorded for this clone. The rearrangement links TRBV5-1 to TRBJ1-1, with D possibly being TRBD1 (5 bases). Germline CDR1 is SGHRS and CDR2 is YFSETQ. Trimming left V 2 bases short and J 4 bases short, with 12 bases between. This CDR3 region has 14 residues. CDR3 sequence reads: CASSFSGRATEAFF. The CDR3, as DNA: TGCGCCAGCAGCTTTTCGGGCAGGGCCACTGAAGCTTTCTTT.